The rows below give T cell receptor beta chains drawn from one sample of a study of blood T cell repertoires in COVID-19. Sequencing was performed with immunoSEQ multiplex PCR; in TCRdb, only in-frame clones are kept and a portion is missing. There are roughly 150,000 clones in the sample; approximately 83% occur only once, and around 5% lies in the top ten. Specimen: PBMCs or T cells enriched from blood (not recorded which). These receptors came from a man between 65 and 85 years old who had been exposed to COVID-19. Both conserved end residues are part of each CDR3. The order of the fields is J gene, clone size, D gene, V gene, CDR3 protein, CDR3 DNA. D genes are given only for firm matches. The size entry is marked missing in some rows and otherwise reads once, few, many or a size class.

J: TRBJ1-4
size: .
D: TRBD1
V: TRBV5-1
CDR3: CASSLFGQDLEKLFF
DNA: TGCGCCAGCAGCTTGTTTGGACAGGACCTTGAAAAACTGTTTTTT

J: TRBJ2-4
size: .
D: .
V: TRBV12-3/TRBV12-4
CDR3: CASSSAKNIQYF
DNA: TGTGCCAGCAGCTCGGCCAAAAACATTCAGTACTTC

J: TRBJ2-3
size: .
D: TRBD2
V: TRBV4-3
CDR3: CASSRAGGPVPDTQYF
DNA: TGCGCCAGCAGCCGAGCGGGAGGGCCGGTACCAGATACGCAGTATTTT

J: TRBJ1-5
size: .
D: TRBD1
V: TRBV7-9
CDR3: CASSLVSTGGYQPQHF
DNA: TGTGCCAGCAGCTTAGTCTCGACAGGGGGCTATCAGCCCCAGCATTTT

J: TRBJ2-5
size: .
D: .
V: TRBV7-2
CDR3: CASSEFTGSPETQYF
DNA: TGTGCCAGCAGCGAATTTACAGGGTCCCCAGAGACCCAGTACTTC

J: TRBJ2-1
size: .
D: TRBD1
V: TRBV5-5
CDR3: CASSSTGVHEQFF
DNA: TGTGCCAGCAGCTCTACAGGGGTCCATGAGCAGTTCTTC

J: TRBJ2-1
size: .
D: .
V: TRBV5-1
CDR3: CASSSEELGGNEQFF
DNA: TGCGCCAGCAGCTCCGAGGAGCTGGGAGGCAATGAGCAGTTCTTC

J: TRBJ1-1
size: .
D: TRBD1
V: TRBV6-5
CDR3: CASNSGGSGNTEAFF
DNA: TGTGCCAGCAACTCAGGGGGTTCTGGGAACACTGAAGCTTTCTTT

J: TRBJ2-2
size: .
D: TRBD2
V: TRBV19
CDR3: CASRTGGSGELFF
DNA: TGTGCCAGTAGGACGGGGGGTTCCGGGGAGCTGTTTTTT

J: TRBJ1-5
size: .
D: .
V: TRBV9
CDR3: CASSPEGTVQPQHF
DNA: TGTGCCAGCAGCCCGGAGGGTACGGTGCAGCCCCAGCATTTT

J: TRBJ2-7
size: .
D: .
V: TRBV9
CDR3: CASSVAQGSSYEQYF
DNA: TGTGCCAGCAGCGTAGCCCAGGGTAGCTCCTACGAGCAGTACTTC

J: TRBJ1-2
size: .
D: .
V: TRBV5-1
CDR3: CASRPGDYGYTF
DNA: TGCGCCAGCAGGCCAGGGGACTATGGCTACACCTTC

J: TRBJ2-3
size: .
D: .
V: TRBV4-3
CDR3: CASSHQGGARTDTQYF
DNA: TGCGCCAGCAGCCACCAAGGGGGGGCCCGCACAGATACGCAGTATTTT

J: TRBJ2-7
size: .
D: TRBD1
V: TRBV19
CDR3: CASSIGQGASEQYF
DNA: TGTGCCAGTAGTATAGGACAGGGGGCGAGCGAGCAGTACTTC

J: TRBJ1-5
size: .
D: .
V: TRBV7-8
CDR3: CASSRTGSPNQPQHF
DNA: TGTGCCAGCAGCCGAACGGGGTCCCCCAATCAGCCCCAGCATTTT

J: TRBJ2-1
size: .
D: .
V: TRBV5-4
CDR3: CASSLTGANEQFF
DNA: TGTGCCAGCAGCCTAACAGGAGCCAATGAGCAGTTCTTC

J: TRBJ1-5
size: .
D: .
V: TRBV6-6
CDR3: CASGHSNQPQHF
DNA: TGTGCCAGTGGACACTCCAACCAGCCCCAGCATTTT

J: TRBJ1-1
size: .
D: .
V: TRBV15
CDR3: CATSRWQNEAFF
DNA: TGTGCCACCAGCAGATGGCAGAATGAAGCTTTCTTT

J: TRBJ1-2
size: once
D: .
V: TRBV28
CDR3: CASSGTDGRATNYGYTF
DNA: TGTGCCAGCAGTGGAACGGACGGGAGAGCTACTAACTATGGCTACACCTTC

J: TRBJ2-3
size: .
D: TRBD2
V: TRBV14
CDR3: CASSRTSGSTDTQYF
DNA: TGTGCCAGCAGCCGGACTAGCGGCAGCACAGATACGCAGTATTTT

J: TRBJ1-2
size: .
D: .
V: TRBV19
CDR3: CASSQGLYGYTF
DNA: TGTGCCAGTTCGCAGGGACTCTATGGCTACACCTTC

J: TRBJ2-5
size: .
D: .
V: TRBV11-2
CDR3: CASSSPGGGTQETQYF
DNA: TGTGCCAGCAGCTCCCCGGGTGGGGGGACCCAAGAGACCCAGTACTTC

J: TRBJ1-1
size: .
D: .
V: TRBV19
CDR3: CASTRTVNTEAFF
DNA: TGTGCCAGTACACGGACAGTGAACACTGAAGCTTTCTTT

J: TRBJ1-2
size: .
D: TRBD1
V: TRBV28
CDR3: CASTAGGLAGYTF
DNA: TGTGCCAGCACGGCAGGGGGCCTGGCTGGCTACACCTTC

J: TRBJ1-1
size: few
D: TRBD1
V: TRBV5-4
CDR3: CASSLQQGKGKAFF
DNA: TGTGCCAGCAGCTTACAACAGGGGAAGGGTAAAGCTTTCTTT

J: TRBJ1-2
size: .
D: TRBD1
V: TRBV19
CDR3: CASSKQGGLNYGYTF
DNA: TGTGCCAGTAGTAAACAGGGGGGGCTTAACTATGGCTACACCTTC

J: TRBJ1-1
size: .
D: .
V: TRBV7-6
CDR3: CASSLGGGGTEAFF
DNA: TGTGCCAGCAGCTTAGGTGGCGGTGGCACTGAAGCTTTCTTT

J: TRBJ1-1
size: .
D: .
V: TRBV18
CDR3: CASSPRSQGTTEAFF
DNA: TGTGCCAGCTCACCACGTTCCCAGGGTACCACTGAAGCTTTCTTT

J: TRBJ1-3
size: .
D: TRBD1
V: TRBV30
CDR3: CAWSGTGRNTIYF
DNA: TGTGCCTGGAGTGGGACAGGTCGAAACACCATATATTTT

J: TRBJ1-1
size: .
D: .
V: TRBV5-5
CDR3: CASKLGAGVNTEAFF
DNA: TGTGCCAGCAAGCTTGGGGCAGGGGTGAACACTGAAGCTTTCTTT

J: TRBJ2-3
size: .
D: TRBD1
V: TRBV18
CDR3: CASSQLNHGTGPLNTDTQYF
DNA: TGTGCCAGCTCACAGCTAAACCACGGGACAGGACCATTGAACACAGATACGCAGTATTTT

J: TRBJ1-2
size: .
D: TRBD1
V: TRBV4-1
CDR3: CASSQGQGAYGYTF
DNA: TGCGCCAGCAGCCAGGGACAGGGGGCATATGGCTACACCTTC

J: TRBJ1-2
size: .
D: .
V: TRBV19
CDR3: CASSTLPQGMDGYTF
DNA: TGTGCCAGTAGTACCCTACCTCAGGGGATGGATGGCTACACCTTC